The source of this T cell receptor beta chain is a study of blood T cells in healthy people across ages. Peripheral blood from each donor was collected in a volume of 9.5 to 10 milliliters. CDR1 is MNHEY and CDR2 is SMNVEV in the germline V gene (reference sequence). The CDR3 extends over 16 amino acids. Of note for this clonotype: One junction end does not reproduce the germline sequence, and a read error may be involved.

Next came a second PCR, run for about 6 to 11 cycles, which used a sample-barcoded 5' primer along with a J-beta primer mix. TCRdb reanalysed the 5' RACE reads using MiXCR and keeps one entry per CDR3 protein. This sample carries 800,000 or so distinct CDR3 sequences, approximately 65% of them seen once, and the ten largest clones take about 30%. The source of this sequence is a man aged 25-40 years in good health. The rearrangement uses TRBV27 and TRBJ1-2; perhaps TRBD1 as D (6 bases). The source material was blood. The CDR3 region has the DNA TGTGCCAGCAGTTACGACAGGAAAGTCTCTAATTATGGCTACACCTTC. This encodes CASSYDRKVSNYGYTF.